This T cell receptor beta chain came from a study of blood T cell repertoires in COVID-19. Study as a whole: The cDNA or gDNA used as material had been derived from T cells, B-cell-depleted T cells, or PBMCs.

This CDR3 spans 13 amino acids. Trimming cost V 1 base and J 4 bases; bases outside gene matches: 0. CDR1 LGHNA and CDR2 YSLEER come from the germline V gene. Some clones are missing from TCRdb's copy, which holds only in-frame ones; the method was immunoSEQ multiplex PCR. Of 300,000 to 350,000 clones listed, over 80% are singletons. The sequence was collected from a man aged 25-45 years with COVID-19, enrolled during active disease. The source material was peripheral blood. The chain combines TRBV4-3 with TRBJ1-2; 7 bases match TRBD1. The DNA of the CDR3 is TGCGCCAGCAGCCAAGGACAGGGCTATGGCTACACCTTC. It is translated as CASSQGQGYGYTF.